This T cell receptor beta chain was documented in a study of cytomegalovirus exposure and HLA in healthy donors. As for the study in general: A previous analysis identified approximately 120 million unique TCR beta sequences derived from 180 million or so T cells. Study results and limitations: Apart from CMV serostatus, no immune exposure information was available. TCR beta V- and J-gene trimming, according to a later analysis, was linked to a missense DCLRE1C variant. Among the CMV-associated chains, a few were confirmed in vitro as specific for CMV antigens.

In regard to this clone: The antigen is not known.

The CDR3 consists of 16 residues. Trimming shortened V by 7 bases and J by 0 bases, and 16 bases separated the two germline ends. The germline gives CDR1 SNHLY, CDR2 FYNNEI. The PCR employed 60 Vbeta primers together with 13 Jbeta primers. TCRdb's copy holds only in-frame clones and misses some; the assay was immunoSEQ multiplex PCR. The sample lists under 200,000 clones, roughly 71% occurring once. Material for sequencing was PBMCs. The chain joins TRBV2 to TRBJ1-3; no clear D gene. The receptor comes from a male donor in good health and CMV-seropositive. For the CDR3, the DNA is TGTGCCAGCATCACCCTGCTTAGTGTCTCTGGAAACACCATATATTTT. Translated, it gives CASITLLSVSGNTIYF.